This entry lists 25 T cell receptor beta chains sequenced from one sample in a study of vaccination and CD4 T cells after COVID-19. Treatment noted: approximately nine-day PBMC culture with coronavirus spike peptide pools or control peptides (ViraFEST assay). The Oncomine TCR Beta short-read assay was applied to DNA of cultured CD4+ T cells. MiXCR was run by TCRdb on the PCR reads, yielding one entry per CDR3 protein. The data hold 20,000 to 25,000 distinct CDR3 sequences, with roughly half observed a single time. Their antigens are not known. The sample taken for sequencing was CD4+ T cells from blood, cultured in vitro. These receptors came from a human donor who had recovered from COVID-19.

The V call is TRBV7-2, the J call TRBJ1-5; TRBD1 might be the D (5 bases). Germline loops: CDR1 SGHTA, CDR2 FQGNSA. Trimming took off 1 base at V and 6 bases at J, with 13 bases between the two ends. The CDR3 extends over 15 amino acids. In DNA form, the CDR3 reads TGTGCCAGCAGCTTAGGAGGGGCCGGTGGTCAGCCCCAGCATTTT. Protein product: CASSLGGAGGQPQHF.

Only one count was recorded for this clonotype. The CDR3 nucleotides are TGTGCCAGCAGTGATGTGGTGGGGCCCAAAATTTCACCCCTCCACTTT. This encodes CASSDVVGPKISPLHF. V and J are TRBV2 and TRBJ1-6; D perhaps matches TRBD1 (5 bases). The CDR3 covers 16 residues. From germline, CDR1 is SNHLY and CDR2 FYNNEI. The V end was cut by 3 bases, the J end by 9 bases, with 18 bases between. Full variable domain (rest looked up from reference TRBV2 and TRBJ1-6): EPEVTQTPSHQVTQMGQEVILRCVPISNHLYFYWYRQILGQKVEFLVSFYNNEISEKSEIFDDQFSVERPDGSNFTLKIRSTKLEDSAMYFCASSDVVGPKISPLHFGNGTRLTVT.

Comment on this clonotype: One end of the junction fails to match germline, which may point to a read error. The chain combines TRBV7-7 with TRBJ2-7; 9 positions agree with TRBD1. Germline V gene data show CDR1 as SSHAT and CDR2 as FNYEAQ (reference sequence). The CDR3 is 14 amino acids. Here the CDR3 reads CASSTGTGSYEQYF. In nucleotides, the CDR3 is TGTGCTAGCAGCACCGGGACAGGGTCGTACGAGCAGTACTTC.

The chain is built from TRBV6-1 and TRBJ2-1, with 11 bases matching TRBD2. J lost 2 bases, V lost 3 bases, and 18 bases had no gene match. The CDR3 is 21 residues long. Looked up from germline, CDR1 is MNHNS and CDR2 is SASEGT. Here the CDR3 DNA reads TGTGCCAGCAGTGACCCCATTACCCTAGCGGGAGGCCGTTACCCCTACAATGAGCAGTTCTTC. Translated: CASSDPITLAGGRYPYNEQFF.

This chain joins TRBV2 and TRBJ1-5; D call uncertain. V lost 3 bases, J lost 3 bases, and 3 bases lay in between. Germline V CDR1 and CDR2: SNHLY, FYNNEI. The CDR3 covers 12 residues. CDR3 sequence: CASSDPNQPQHF. The CDR3 DNA reads as TGTGCCAGCAGTGACCCCAATCAGCCCCAGCATTTT.

This clonotype was seen a handful of times. This rearrangement joins TRBV24-1 to TRBJ2-1; TRBD2 agrees at 10 bases. The CDR3 extends over 14 amino acids. Germline CDR1 and CDR2: KGHDR and SFDVKD. Trimming at V came to 7 bases and at J to 9 bases, leaving 8 bases not matched to a gene. The CDR3 protein is CATRASGRESEQFF. The DNA of the CDR3 is TGTGCCACCAGGGCTAGCGGGAGAGAGAGTGAGCAGTTCTTC.

The rearrangement uses TRBV19 and TRBJ1-5, with D uncertain. Trimming removed 7 bases from V and 3 bases from J, with 19 bases in between. Germline V gene sequence: CDR1 LNHDA, CDR2 SQIVND (reference sequence). The CDR3 is made up of 16 amino acids. The CDR3 is CASTLGRELDNQPQHF. CDR3 in DNA: TGTGCCAGTACCCTGGGAAGGGAATTGGACAATCAGCCCCAGCATTTT. Supplemented by reference TRBV19 and TRBJ1-5, the full variable domain reads DGGITQSPKYLFRKEGQNVTLSCEQNLNHDAMYWYRQDPGQGLRLIYYSQIVNDFQKGDIAEGYSVSREKKESFPLTVTSAQKNPTAFYLCASTLGRELDNQPQHFGDGTRLSIL.

This clonotype was seen a handful of times. The chain is built from TRBV20-1 and TRBJ2-2; D is unresolved. Between the trimmed V and J ends, which lost 8 bases and 6 bases, there was a span of 13 bases. The length of the CDR3 is 12 residues. The germline gives CDR1 DFQATT, CDR2 SNEGSKA (reference sequence). CDR3 loop: CSLDSAAGELFF. The CDR3, as DNA: TGCAGTTTAGACTCCGCGGCCGGGGAGCTGTTTTTT.

The J gene is TRBJ1-2, the V gene TRBV30, with D possibly TRBD1 on 6 matching bases. CDR3 length: 12 amino acids. With 4 bases removed from V and 2 bases from J, the gap between germline ends came to 8 bases. CDR1 GTSNPN and CDR2 SVGIG come from the germline V gene (reference sequence). CDR3 DNA sequence: TGTGCCTGGATAAGGGGGAACTATGGCTACACCTTC. Residues: CAWIRGNYGYTF.

The rearrangement joins TRBV28 to TRBJ1-2, with 8 bases identical to TRBD1. The CDR3 has 14 amino acids. Trimming cost V 5 bases and J 7 bases; bases outside gene matches: 9. Germline values: CDR1 MDHEN, CDR2 SYDVKM. The CDR3 region has the DNA TGTGCCAGCAGTCTCCTGACAGGGGAAATTGGCTACACCTTC. Protein sequence: CASSLLTGEIGYTF.

This clonotype was recorded a few times. The gene calls are TRBV27 and TRBJ1-6, with D possibly being TRBD1 (5 bases). CDR1 and CDR2 (germline): MNHEY, SMNVEV (reference sequence). This CDR3 region has 14 residues. V lost 8 bases to trimming and J lost 10 bases, with 18 bases between them. In nucleotides, the CDR3 is TGTGCCAGCTGGGGCAGGGAAAATAGCTCACCCCTCCACTTT. The encoded protein is CASWGRENSSPLHF.

The chain is built from TRBV5-5 and TRBJ1-4, with D hard to call. V was cut by 2 bases and J by 11 bases, with 7 bases left in between. Germline-derived CDR1 and CDR2 are SGHKS and YYEKEE (reference sequence). This CDR3 is built from 11 residues. CDR3 in amino acids: CASSLERKLFF. Here the CDR3 DNA reads TGTGCCAGCAGCTTAGAGAGGAAACTGTTTTTT.

The rearrangement links TRBV7-2 to TRBJ2-1; 8 nucleotides align to TRBD2. The germline gives CDR1 SGHTA, CDR2 FQGNSA. This CDR3 has 15 residues. V shed 2 bases, J shed 10 bases, and the junction held 10 bases outside the gene matches. CDR3 nucleotide sequence: TGTGCCAGCAGCTTACTAGCGGGCCGCGGGGTAGAGCAGTTCTTC. This translates into CASSLLAGRGVEQFF.

V usage is TRBV6-5 and J usage is TRBJ2-5; the D gene is possibly TRBD2 (6 bases). The CDR3 has 16 residues. Trimming cost V 0 bases and J 5 bases, with 16 bases left between them. The germline V gene has CDR1 MNHEY and CDR2 SVGAGI. CDR3 DNA: TGTGCCAGCAGTTACTCGGGGTCGGGTGGGAGGGAGACCCAGTACTTC. It is translated as CASSYSGSGGRETQYF.

The chain links TRBV10-3 to TRBJ1-2; 7 bases are a match to TRBD1. Germline V gene lookup returns CDR1 ENHRY and CDR2 SYGVKD. V trimming: 2 bases; J trimming: 8 bases; junction bases outside the gene matches: 17. The CDR3 extends over 17 amino acids. The CDR3 bases are TGTGCCATCAGTGAGCCTACAGACAAACAGGGGAGGAGCGGCTACACCTTC. Protein sequence: CAISEPTDKQGRSGYTF.

This clonotype was recorded a few times. The chain links TRBV6-1 to TRBJ1-2; 7 bases line up with TRBD1. V trimming: 0 bases; J trimming: 8 bases; junction bases outside the gene matches: 3. CDR1 and CDR2 from the germline V gene are MNHNS and SASEGT. The CDR3 covers 13 residues. CDR3 DNA: TGTGCCAGCAGTGAAGCGACAGGGCTAGGCTACACCTTC. It encodes CASSEATGLGYTF.

This clonotype turned up a few times. The chain uses TRBV20-1 and TRBJ2-3, with TRBD2 matching 8 bases. CDR1 and CDR2 (germline): DFQATT, SNEGSKA (reference sequence). CDR3 length: 15 residues. Losses at the gene ends were 1 base for V and 1 base for J; bases not matched to a gene: 4. The CDR3 here is CSARGAGVGTDTQYF. DNA for the CDR3: TGCAGTGCTAGAGGAGCGGGAGTGGGCACAGATACGCAGTATTTT.

This chain uses TRBV29-1 with TRBJ2-2; TRBD1 agrees at 8 bases. The CDR3 sequence is 14 residues long. The junction had 4 bases not matched to a gene; V was cut back by 6 bases and J by 1 base. Germline assignment: CDR1 SQVTM and CDR2 ANQGSEA. This CDR3 is CSVADRGNTGELFF. The CDR3 DNA reads TGCAGCGTCGCTGACAGGGGGAACACCGGGGAGCTGTTTTTT.

V usage is TRBV7-9 and J usage is TRBJ1-5; D unclear. Per germline, CDR1 SEHNR and CDR2 FQNEAQ (reference sequence). Trimming removed 5 bases at V and 4 bases at J, with 15 bases between. This CDR3 is built from 15 residues. CDR3 sequence: CASSPWPGPNQPQHF. As DNA, the CDR3 is TGTGCCAGCAGCCCCTGGCCAGGACCAAATCAGCCCCAGCATTTT.

This clonotype came up a few times. The rearrangement links TRBV27 to TRBJ2-6; no firm D call. Germline CDR1 and CDR2: MNHEY and SMNVEV (reference sequence). There are 16 residues in the CDR3. V was clipped by 5 bases and J by 0 bases, with 11 bases between them. The DNA of the CDR3 is TGTGCCAGCAGTCCCTCGGGCAGCTCTGGGGCCAACGTCCTGACTTTC. Its translation: CASSPSGSSGANVLTF.

This clonotype was seen a single time. The chain carries TRBV7-9 and TRBJ1-2, with TRBD1 matching over 10 bases. The trim removed 9 bases at V and 8 bases at J, leaving 12 bases unmatched. The CDR3 runs 14 residues. CDR1 and CDR2 (germline): SEHNR, FQNEAQ (reference sequence). The CDR3 reads CARSPGTGADGYTF. The CDR3 nucleotides are TGTGCCAGAAGCCCCGGGACAGGGGCAGACGGCTACACCTTC. The full variable domain, with the rest looked up from reference TRBV7-9 and TRBJ1-2, is DTGVSQNPRHKITKRGQNVTFRCDPISEHNRLYWYRQTLGQGPEFLTYFQNEAQLEKSRLLSDRFSAERPKGSFSTLEIQRTEQGDSAMYLCARSPGTGADGYTFGSGTRLTVV.

The V gene is TRBV6-2 or TRBV6-3, the J gene TRBJ2-3; 9 bases fit TRBD1. This CDR3 region has 16 residues. Looked up from germline, CDR1 is MNHEY and CDR2 is SVGEGT. V was pared by 6 bases and J by 1 base, with 8 bases of the junction left unmatched. The CDR3 spells CASSDTGGWGTDTQYF. The CDR3, as DNA: TGTGCCAGCAGCGACACAGGGGGCTGGGGCACAGATACGCAGTATTTT.

The chain uses TRBV28 and TRBJ1-2; D ambiguous. The CDR3 length is 13 residues. Germline CDR1 is MDHEN and CDR2 is SYDVKM. Trimming shortened V by 5 bases and J by 4 bases, and 11 bases separated the two germline ends. The CDR3 bases are TGTGCCAGCAGTCCCCCCGGACCCTATGGCTACACCTTC. Protein: CASSPPGPYGYTF.

This clonotype was seen more than once but under ten times. The chain is built from TRBV20-1 and TRBJ1-1, with D possibly being TRBD1 (5 bases). CDR1 DFQATT and CDR2 SNEGSKA come from the germline V gene (reference sequence). Trimming removed 7 bases at V and 1 base at J, with 13 bases between. This CDR3 contains 13 residues. The CDR3 reads CSGAVGANTEAFF. For the CDR3, the DNA is TGCAGTGGAGCAGTTGGGGCGAACACTGAAGCTTTCTTT.

The genes are TRBV7-7 and TRBJ2-7; D is perhaps TRBD1 (6 bases). This CDR3 spans 14 amino acids. Trimming shortened V by 2 bases and J by 5 bases, and 13 bases separated the two germline ends. CDR1 SSHAT and CDR2 FNYEAQ come from the germline V gene (reference sequence). The CDR3 sequence is CASSLTPDSNEQYF. The CDR3 region has the DNA TGTGCCAGCAGCTTAACGCCGGACAGTAACGAGCAGTACTTC.